This T cell receptor beta chain was obtained from a study of control samples from healthy donors and cancer patients. Here immunoSEQ multiplex PCR was the method, and the copy in TCRdb shows in-frame clones only, minus some. This table holds about 120,000 clones, about 87% found once. V dropped 5 bases and J dropped 4 bases, with 11 bases sitting between them. The germline V gene has CDR1 SGHTA and CDR2 FQGNSA. This CDR3 has 13 amino acids. This chain connects TRBV7-2 to TRBJ2-5, with D tentatively TRBD1 (6 bases). Sequenced material: blood. This clonotype was obtained from a man aged 25 to 40 in good health. As DNA, the CDR3 is TGTGCCAGCAGCATACAGGGTCGAGAGACCCAGTACTTC. It yields the protein CASSIQGRETQYF.